Presented here are 21 T cell receptor beta chains from one specimen sequenced in a study of shared clonotypes between healthy human individuals. The method was immunoSEQ multiplex PCR; TCRdb's version includes in-frame clones alone and lacks a portion of them. The sample records roughly 640,000 clones, approximately 79% being singletons. The sequenced sample consisted of memory CD4+ T cells sorted from blood. As for subset: CD45RA-negative fraction. The receptors here all came from a woman younger than 45 in good health.

The chain joins TRBV27 to TRBJ1-2; D is uncertain. The CDR3 consists of 13 residues. The germline gives CDR1 MNHEY, CDR2 SMNVEV (reference sequence). Deletions cut 6 bases from V and 4 bases from J, with 12 bases between. This CDR3 reads CASSRREGYGYTF. The CDR3 region has the DNA TGTGCCAGCAGCAGGAGGGAAGGCTATGGCTACACCTTC.

This chain connects TRBV28 to TRBJ1-1; possibly TRBD1 for D (5 bases). There are 14 residues in the CDR3. Germline CDR1 MDHEN, CDR2 SYDVKM. Trimming shortened V by 7 bases and J by 1 base, and 13 bases separated the two germline ends. The CDR3 DNA reads TGTGCCAGCACCAGGGACCTAGGGAACACTGAAGCTTTCTTT. Its protein is CASTRDLGNTEAFF.

This chain connects TRBV4-1 to TRBJ1-4; no definite D call. The CDR3 spans 15 residues. The germline V and J ends were trimmed by 1 base and 4 bases, with 10 bases remaining between them. Germline V gene lookup returns CDR1 MGHRA and CDR2 YSYEKL. CDR3 amino acids: CASSQVGQFNEKLFF. The DNA of the CDR3 is TGCGCCAGCAGCCAAGTAGGGCAGTTTAATGAAAAACTGTTTTTT.

The chain joins TRBV2 to TRBJ2-7, with unresolved D. Germline assignment: CDR1 SNHLY and CDR2 FYNNEI. Trimming cost V 8 bases and J 0 bases, with 14 bases left between them. This CDR3 is built from 14 residues. The CDR3 DNA is TGTGCCAGCGGAAAGGAAAATAGCTCCTACGAGCAGTACTTC. This sequence encodes CASGKENSSYEQYF.

CDR3 region: CASTRTARYEQYF. CDR3 coding DNA: TGTGCCAGCACCCGGACAGCCCGCTACGAGCAGTACTTC. The chain employs TRBV6-1 and TRBJ2-7; D perhaps matches TRBD1 (6 bases). The germline gives CDR1 MNHNS, CDR2 SASEGT. This CDR3 spans 13 amino acids. Between the trimmed V and J ends, which lost 7 bases and 3 bases, there was a span of 13 bases.

The chain uses TRBV6-6 and TRBJ2-3, with D possibly TRBD1 on 5 matching bases. Germline CDR1 reads MNHNY; CDR2 reads SVGAGI (reference sequence). Trimming shortened V by 6 bases and J by 4 bases, and 8 bases separated the two germline ends. There are 12 residues in the CDR3. CDR3: CASSRTSDTQYF. DNA of the CDR3: TGTGCCAGCAGCCGGACATCAGATACGCAGTATTTT.

About this clone: At the DNA level, this CDR3 is encoded by other sequences in the same sample as well. The rearrangement uses TRBV18 and TRBJ2-3; TRBD2 agrees at 7 bases. Losses at the gene ends were 2 bases for V and 1 base for J; bases not matched to a gene: 3. Germline V CDR1 and CDR2: KGHSH, LQKENI. This CDR3 contains 15 residues. The CDR3 sequence: CASSPTLAGTDTQYF. CDR3 bases: TGTGCCAGCTCACCAACCCTAGCGGGCACAGATACGCAGTATTTT.

This rearrangement joins TRBV11-3 to TRBJ2-3; D is ambiguous. The V and J ends lost 5 bases and 7 bases respectively, with 19 bases between them. The CDR3 has 15 amino acids. Germline CDR1 reads SGHNT; CDR2 reads YENEEA. CDR3 nucleotide sequence: TGTGCCAGCAGCGACATCGTGGGGTCTGAAAATACGCAGTATTTT. Protein sequence: CASSDIVGSENTQYF.

The V and J genes are TRBV5-5 and TRBJ2-7; D ambiguous. Germline V gene lookup returns CDR1 SGHKS and CDR2 YYEKEE (reference sequence). CDR3 size: 11 residues. Deletions cut 0 bases from V and 6 bases from J, with 4 bases between. DNA of the CDR3: TGTGCCAGCAGCTTGGCGAGCGAGCAGTACTTC. This translates into CASSLASEQYF.

The chain carries TRBV29-1 and TRBJ2-1; 8 positions agree with TRBD2. The V gene end was trimmed by 6 bases and the J gene end by 5 bases; junction bases not matched to a gene: 12. Germline V lookup: CDR1 SQVTM, CDR2 ANQGSEA. This CDR3 contains 15 residues. In DNA form, the CDR3 reads TGCAGCGTCCATCCCCCTAGCGGGCCAGACAATGAGCAGTTCTTC. Translating it yields CSVHPPSGPDNEQFF.

This sequence joins TRBV10-3 and TRBJ1-4, with D possibly matching TRBD1 (6 bases). Germline CDR1 and CDR2: ENHRY and SYGVKD. This CDR3 is built from 13 residues. Trimming took 6 bases from V and 5 from J, leaving 10 bases between them. In DNA form, the CDR3 reads TGTGCCATCAGGAGGACAGAGAATGAAAAACTGTTTTTT. This sequence encodes CAIRRTENEKLFF.

The CDR3 reads CASSGQLAGVHEQYF. CDR3 nucleotide sequence: TGTGCCAGCAGTGGTCAACTAGCGGGAGTTCATGAGCAGTACTTC. The gene calls are TRBV2 and TRBJ2-7; TRBD2 agrees at 11 bases. Per germline, CDR1 SNHLY and CDR2 FYNNEI. The CDR3 runs to 15 residues. Unmatched junction bases numbered 9, after V lost 4 bases and J lost 7 bases.

This chain connects TRBV25-1 to TRBJ2-6, with TRBD2 matching 13 bases. The CDR3 covers 17 residues. V lost 7 bases and J lost 0; bases outside the gene matches: 3. Germline-derived CDR1 and CDR2 are MGHDK and SYGVNS. This chain's CDR3 is CASTGTSGNSGANVLTF. As DNA, the CDR3 is TGTGCCAGCACTGGGACTAGCGGGAACTCTGGGGCCAACGTCCTGACTTTC.

The chain couples TRBV28 to TRBJ2-5, with no clear D. This CDR3 is 12 amino acids long. CDR1 and CDR2 (germline): MDHEN, SYDVKM. V dropped 7 bases and J dropped 4 bases, with 10 bases sitting between them. The CDR3 loop is CASTIYGETQYF. Here the CDR3 DNA reads TGTGCCAGCACCATTTACGGAGAGACCCAGTACTTC.

Here the CDR3 reads CASSLIGGDYNEQFF. As DNA, the CDR3 is TGTGCCAGCAGCTTAATAGGTGGGGACTACAATGAGCAGTTCTTC. This chain uses TRBV7-3 with TRBJ2-1; D gene uncertain. This CDR3 is built from 15 residues. V lost 1 base and J lost 3, with 10 bases in between. The germline gives CDR1 SGHTA, CDR2 FQGTGA.

The chain has TRBV28 and TRBJ1-2; D not certain. Germline-derived CDR1 and CDR2 are MDHEN and SYDVKM. CDR3 length: 12 residues. Deletions cut 8 bases from V and 0 bases from J, with 7 bases between. The CDR3, as DNA: TGTGCCAGCTTCCGGGCTAACTATGGCTACACCTTC. Amino acid sequence: CASFRANYGYTF.

V usage is TRBV29-1 and J usage is TRBJ2-3; 7 bases match TRBD2. This CDR3 region has 15 residues. Germline V gene data show CDR1 as SQVTM and CDR2 as ANQGSEA. V shed 2 bases, J shed 1 base, and the junction held 6 bases outside the gene matches. In DNA, the CDR3 is TGCAGCGTTGAAAGACTAGCTTCGGGCACAGATACGCAGTATTTT. Amino acids: CSVERLASGTDTQYF.

The J gene is TRBJ2-4, the V gene TRBV5-1; 11 nucleotides match TRBD2. The germline V gene has CDR1 SGHRS and CDR2 YFSETQ. Trimming at V came to 2 bases and at J to 2 bases, leaving 6 bases not matched to a gene. The CDR3 loop spans 17 amino acids. The CDR3 DNA is TGCGCCAGCAGCTTCCCTGGACTAGCGGGTTCCAAAAACATTCAGTACTTC. Translating gives CASSFPGLAGSKNIQYF.

The V call is TRBV9, the J call TRBJ2-7; TRBD1 aligns across 10 bases. Germline values: CDR1 SGDLS, CDR2 YYNGEE. V was clipped by 0 bases and J by 1 base; unmatched bases: 10. This CDR3 is built from 18 residues. CDR3 amino acids: CASSVASGTGDESYEQYF. DNA for the CDR3: TGTGCCAGCAGCGTAGCTTCCGGGACAGGGGACGAGTCCTACGAGCAGTACTTC. Together with reference TRBV9 and TRBJ2-7, the CDR3 gives the full variable domain: DSGVTQTPKHLITATGQRVTLRCSPRSGDLSVYWYQQSLDQGLQFLIQYYNGEERAKGNILERFSAQQFPDLHSELNLSSLELGDSALYFCASSVASGTGDESYEQYFGPGTRLTVT.

V is TRBV19 and J is TRBJ2-1; D might be TRBD1 (6 bases). Between the trimmed V and J ends, which lost 8 bases and 0 bases, there was a span of 8 bases. The CDR3 has 13 amino acids. CDR1 and CDR2 from the germline V gene are LNHDA and SQIVND (reference sequence). The CDR3 DNA reads TGTGCCAGTTCGACAGGCTCCTACAATGAGCAGTTCTTC. Translation gives CASSTGSYNEQFF.

The rearrangement uses TRBV7-8 and TRBJ1-2; D remains unclear. The CDR3 is 13 amino acids. In germline, CDR1 is SGHVS, CDR2 FQNEAQ. Trimming removed 5 bases from V and 4 bases from J, with 11 bases in between. The CDR3: CASSRDGVYGYTF. The CDR3 nucleotides are TGTGCCAGCAGCCGAGACGGGGTCTATGGCTACACCTTC.